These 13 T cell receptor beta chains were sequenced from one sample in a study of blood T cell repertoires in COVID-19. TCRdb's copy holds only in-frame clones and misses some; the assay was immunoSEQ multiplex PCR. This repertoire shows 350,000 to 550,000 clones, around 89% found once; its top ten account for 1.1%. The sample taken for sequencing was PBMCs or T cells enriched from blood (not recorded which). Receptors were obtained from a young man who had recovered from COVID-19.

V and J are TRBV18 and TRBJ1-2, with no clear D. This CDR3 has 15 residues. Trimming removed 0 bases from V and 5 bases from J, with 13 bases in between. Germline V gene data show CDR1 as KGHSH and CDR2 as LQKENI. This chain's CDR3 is CASSPPRHSVYGYTF. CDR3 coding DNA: TGTGCCAGCTCACCACCGAGGCATTCCGTTTATGGCTACACCTTC.

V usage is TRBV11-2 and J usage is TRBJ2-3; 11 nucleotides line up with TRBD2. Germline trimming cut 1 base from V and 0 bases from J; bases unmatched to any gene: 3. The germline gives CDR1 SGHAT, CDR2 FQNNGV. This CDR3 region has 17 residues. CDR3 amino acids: CASSLAWTSGSTDTQYF. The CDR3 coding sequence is TGTGCCAGCAGCTTAGCCTGGACTAGCGGGAGCACAGATACGCAGTATTTT.

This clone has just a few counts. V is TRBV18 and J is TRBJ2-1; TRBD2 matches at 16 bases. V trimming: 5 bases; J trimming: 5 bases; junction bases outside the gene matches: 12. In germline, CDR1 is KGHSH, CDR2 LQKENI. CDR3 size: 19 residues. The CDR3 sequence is CASSARGTSGRAKDNEQFF. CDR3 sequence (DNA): TGTGCCAGCTCAGCCAGGGGGACTAGCGGGAGGGCCAAGGACAATGAGCAGTTCTTC.

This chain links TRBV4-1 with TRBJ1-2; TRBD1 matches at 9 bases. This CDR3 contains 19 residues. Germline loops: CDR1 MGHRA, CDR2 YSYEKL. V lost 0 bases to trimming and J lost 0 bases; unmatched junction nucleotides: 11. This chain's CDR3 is CASSQETGGPSTTNYGYTF. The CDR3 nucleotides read TGCGCCAGCAGCCAAGAAACAGGGGGCCCATCTACTACTAACTATGGCTACACCTTC.

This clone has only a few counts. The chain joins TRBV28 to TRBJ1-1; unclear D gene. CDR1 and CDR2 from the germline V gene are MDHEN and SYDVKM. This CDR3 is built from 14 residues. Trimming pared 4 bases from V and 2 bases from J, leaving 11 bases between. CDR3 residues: CASSSPPVNTEAFF. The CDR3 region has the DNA TGTGCCAGCAGTTCTCCCCCGGTCAACACTGAAGCTTTCTTT.

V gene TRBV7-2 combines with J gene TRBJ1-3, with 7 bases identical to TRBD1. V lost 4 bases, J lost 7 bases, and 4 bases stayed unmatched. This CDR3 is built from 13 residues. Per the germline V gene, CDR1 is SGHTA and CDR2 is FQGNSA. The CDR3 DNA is TGTGCCAGCAGCTGGTCACAGGGGAACACCATATATTTT. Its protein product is CASSWSQGNTIYF.

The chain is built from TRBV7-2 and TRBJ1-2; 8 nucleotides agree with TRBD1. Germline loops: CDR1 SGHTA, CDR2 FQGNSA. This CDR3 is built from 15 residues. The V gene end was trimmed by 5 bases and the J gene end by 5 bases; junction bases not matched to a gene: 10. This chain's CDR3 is CASSAGTGEFYGYTF. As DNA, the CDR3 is TGTGCCAGCAGCGCCGGGACAGGAGAGTTTTATGGCTACACCTTC.

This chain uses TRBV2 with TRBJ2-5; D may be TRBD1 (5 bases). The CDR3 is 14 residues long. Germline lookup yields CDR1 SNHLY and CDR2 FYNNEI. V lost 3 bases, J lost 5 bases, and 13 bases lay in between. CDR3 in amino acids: CASSDSGRWETQYF. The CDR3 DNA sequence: TGTGCCAGCAGTGATTCAGGGCGGTGGGAGACCCAGTACTTC.

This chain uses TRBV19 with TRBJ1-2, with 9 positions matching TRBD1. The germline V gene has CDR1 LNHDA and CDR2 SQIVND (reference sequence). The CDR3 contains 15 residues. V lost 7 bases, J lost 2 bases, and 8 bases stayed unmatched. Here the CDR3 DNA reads TGTGCCAGTACCCGAGGGACAGGGCCAAACTATGGCTACACCTTC. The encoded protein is CASTRGTGPNYGYTF. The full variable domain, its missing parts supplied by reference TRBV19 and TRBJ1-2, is DGGITQSPKYLFRKEGQNVTLSCEQNLNHDAMYWYRQDPGQGLRLIYYSQIVNDFQKGDIAEGYSVSREKKESFPLTVTSAQKNPTAFYLCASTRGTGPNYGYTFGSGTRLTVV.

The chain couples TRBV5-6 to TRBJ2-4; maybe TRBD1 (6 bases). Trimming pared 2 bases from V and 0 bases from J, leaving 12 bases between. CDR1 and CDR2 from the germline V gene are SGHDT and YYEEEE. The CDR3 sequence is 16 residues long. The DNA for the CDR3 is TGTGCCAGCAGCTTCTGGGCAGGGGTAGCCAAAAACATTCAGTACTTC. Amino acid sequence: CASSFWAGVAKNIQYF.

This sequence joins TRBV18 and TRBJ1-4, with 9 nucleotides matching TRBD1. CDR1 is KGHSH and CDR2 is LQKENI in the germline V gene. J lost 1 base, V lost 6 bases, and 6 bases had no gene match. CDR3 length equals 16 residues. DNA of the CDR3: TGTGCCAGCTCGTATCGGACAGGGGTAACTAATGAAAAACTGTTTTTT. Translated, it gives CASSYRTGVTNEKLFF.

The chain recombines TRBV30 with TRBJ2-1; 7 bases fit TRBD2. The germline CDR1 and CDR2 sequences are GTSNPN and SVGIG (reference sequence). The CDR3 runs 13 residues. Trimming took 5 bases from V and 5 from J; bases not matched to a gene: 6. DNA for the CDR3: TGTGCCTGGGCCATGGGGGGGGACAATGAGCAGTTCTTC. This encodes CAWAMGGDNEQFF.

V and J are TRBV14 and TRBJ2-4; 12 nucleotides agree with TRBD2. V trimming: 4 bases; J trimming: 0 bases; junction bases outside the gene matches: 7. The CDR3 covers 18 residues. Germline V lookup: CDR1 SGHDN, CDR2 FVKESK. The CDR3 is CASSPTSGRGGAKNIQYF. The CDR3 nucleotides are TGTGCCAGCAGCCCGACTAGCGGGAGAGGGGGAGCCAAAAACATTCAGTACTTC.